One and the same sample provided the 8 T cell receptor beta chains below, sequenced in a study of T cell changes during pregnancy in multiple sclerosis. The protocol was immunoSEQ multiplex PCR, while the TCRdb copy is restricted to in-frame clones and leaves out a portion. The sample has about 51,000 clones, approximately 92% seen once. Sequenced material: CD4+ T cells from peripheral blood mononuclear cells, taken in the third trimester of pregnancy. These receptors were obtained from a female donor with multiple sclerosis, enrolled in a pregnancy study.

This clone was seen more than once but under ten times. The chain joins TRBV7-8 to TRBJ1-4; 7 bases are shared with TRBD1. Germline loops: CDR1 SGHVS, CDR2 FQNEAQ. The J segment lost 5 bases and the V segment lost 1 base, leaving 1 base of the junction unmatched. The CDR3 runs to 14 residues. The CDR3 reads CASSLGQGNEKLFF. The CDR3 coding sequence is TGTGCCAGCAGCTTAGGACAGGGAAATGAAAAACTGTTTTTT.

CDR3 sequence: CASSSGETSTDTQYF. DNA for the CDR3: TGTGCCAGCAGCTCCGGGGAGACTAGCACAGATACGCAGTATTTT. The chain carries TRBV7-9 and TRBJ2-3; TRBD2 is a possible D gene (5 bases). CDR3 length equals 15 residues. The germline CDR1 and CDR2 sequences are SEHNR and FQNEAQ (reference sequence). Trimming took 4 bases from V and 0 from J, leaving 11 bases between them.

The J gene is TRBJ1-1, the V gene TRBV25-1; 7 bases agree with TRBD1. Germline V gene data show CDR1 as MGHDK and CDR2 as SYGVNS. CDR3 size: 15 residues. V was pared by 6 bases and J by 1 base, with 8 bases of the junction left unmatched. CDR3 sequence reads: CASSTWGQQNTEAFF. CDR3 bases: TGTGCCAGCAGCACGTGGGGACAGCAGAACACTGAAGCTTTCTTT.

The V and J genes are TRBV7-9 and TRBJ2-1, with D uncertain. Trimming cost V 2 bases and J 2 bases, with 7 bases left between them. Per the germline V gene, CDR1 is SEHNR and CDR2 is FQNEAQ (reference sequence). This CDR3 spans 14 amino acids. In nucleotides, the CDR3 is TGTGCCAGCAGCTTAACTCTTGCCTACAATGAGCAGTTCTTC. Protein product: CASSLTLAYNEQFF.

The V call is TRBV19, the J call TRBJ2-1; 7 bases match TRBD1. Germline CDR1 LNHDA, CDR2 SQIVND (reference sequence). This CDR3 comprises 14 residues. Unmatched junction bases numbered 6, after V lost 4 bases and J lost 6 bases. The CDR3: CASSTGQVINEQFF. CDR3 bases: TGTGCCAGTAGTACCGGACAGGTAATCAATGAGCAGTTCTTC.

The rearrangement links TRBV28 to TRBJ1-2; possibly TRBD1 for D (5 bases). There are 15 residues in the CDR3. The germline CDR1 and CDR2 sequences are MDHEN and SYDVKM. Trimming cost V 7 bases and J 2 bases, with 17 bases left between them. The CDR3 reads CASISGDQRNYGYTF. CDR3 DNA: TGTGCCAGCATCTCGGGGGATCAGAGGAACTATGGCTACACCTTC.

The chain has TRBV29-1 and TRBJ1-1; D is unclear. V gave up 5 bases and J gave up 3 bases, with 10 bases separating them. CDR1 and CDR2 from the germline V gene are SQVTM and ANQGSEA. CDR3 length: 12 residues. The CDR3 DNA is TGCAGCGTTCAGGACTCTTACACTGAAGCTTTCTTT. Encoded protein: CSVQDSYTEAFF.

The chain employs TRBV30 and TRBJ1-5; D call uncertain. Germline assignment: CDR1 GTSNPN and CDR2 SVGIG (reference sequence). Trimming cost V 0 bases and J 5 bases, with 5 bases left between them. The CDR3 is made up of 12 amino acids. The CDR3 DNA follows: TGTGCCTGGAGTGTACCGGATCAGCCCCAGCATTTT. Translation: CAWSVPDQPQHF.